A single sample gave rise to the 18 T cell receptor beta chains below, sequenced in a study of graft-versus-host responses after intestinal transplantation. What these receptors recognize is not known. Clones were sequenced by immunoSEQ multiplex PCR, and TCRdb holds only the in-frame ones, with some missing. The data show approximately 100,000 clones, 93% seen once. The sequencing used unstimulated CD8+ T cells sorted from spleen or lymph node cells, collected before intestinal transplant. These receptors came from a human donor who received an intestinal transplant.

The genes are TRBV18 and TRBJ1-1; D is unresolved. The CDR3 length is 16 residues. Germline V gene data show CDR1 as KGHSH and CDR2 as LQKENI. V lost 5 bases and J 3 bases, leaving 19 bases between the germline ends. CDR3 DNA: TGTGCCAGCTCATCCCTCCGGGGAGGGAGGTACACTGAAGCTTTCTTT. This codes for CASSSLRGGRYTEAFF.

This clone has a handful of counts. The V call is TRBV21-1, the J call TRBJ1-1. TRBV21-1 has pseudogene status. This CDR3 is built from 16 residues. CDR3 nucleotide sequence: TGTGCCAGCAGCAAAGACGGCGGGGCGCTTGACACTGAAGCTTTCTTT. Translation: CASSKDGGALDTEAFF.

The chain has TRBV25-1 and TRBJ1-6; 9 positions agree with TRBD1. V shed 6 bases and J 6 bases; nucleotides not matched to a gene: 0. This CDR3 comprises 13 residues. Per the germline V gene, CDR1 is MGHDK and CDR2 is SYGVNS. The CDR3 sequence is CASRQGANSPLHF. The CDR3 bases are TGTGCCAGCAGACAGGGGGCTAATTCACCCCTCCACTTT.

This rearrangement joins TRBV5-1 to TRBJ2-6; D remains unclear. V dropped 0 bases and J dropped 0 bases, with 4 bases sitting between them. The CDR3 sequence is 15 residues long. Germline CDR1 and CDR2: SGHRS and YFSETQ. In DNA, the CDR3 is TGCGCCAGCAGCTTGGTAACCTCTGGGGCCAACGTCCTGACTTTC. The encoded protein is CASSLVTSGANVLTF.

This chain uses TRBV18 with TRBJ2-1; D gene unclear. The germline gives CDR1 KGHSH, CDR2 LQKENI. Trimming stripped 3 bases from V and 3 bases from J, with 15 bases between. There are 16 residues in the CDR3. The CDR3 is CASSPIDGIIYNEQFF. The DNA for the CDR3 is TGTGCCAGCTCACCTATCGATGGGATCATCTACAATGAGCAGTTCTTC.

The chain uses TRBV7-9 and TRBJ2-2; TRBD1 aligns across 9 bases. V lost 2 bases and J lost 5; bases outside the gene matches: 12. The CDR3 has 18 amino acids. The germline V gene encodes CDR1 SEHNR and CDR2 FQNEAQ (reference sequence). This CDR3 reads CASSLLDRGRLETGELFF. Here the CDR3 DNA reads TGTGCCAGCAGCTTACTGGACAGGGGTCGACTTGAGACCGGGGAGCTGTTTTTT. The whole variable domain, filled in from reference TRBV7-9 and TRBJ2-2, reads DTGVSQNPRHKITKRGQNVTFRCDPISEHNRLYWYRQTLGQGPEFLTYFQNEAQLEKSRLLSDRFSAERPKGSFSTLEIQRTEQGDSAMYLCASSLLDRGRLETGELFFGEGSRLTVL.

The CDR3 is CASSETQFNYGYTF. The CDR3 DNA reads TGTGCCAGCAGTGAAACACAGTTTAACTATGGCTACACCTTC. The J gene is TRBJ1-2, the V gene TRBV6-1; D ambiguous. V lost 2 bases and J lost 1, with 8 bases in between. The CDR3 sequence is 14 residues long. In germline, CDR1 is MNHNS, CDR2 SASEGT.

This chain links TRBV19 with TRBJ1-1; D is uncertain. The CDR3 is 13 amino acids. Trimming removed 4 bases from V and 3 bases from J, with 9 bases in between. Germline CDR1 and CDR2: LNHDA and SQIVND (reference sequence). The CDR3 is CASSNIEYTEAFF. CDR3 coding DNA: TGTGCCAGTAGTAATATTGAGTACACTGAAGCTTTCTTT.

This chain uses TRBV15 with TRBJ2-1; D possibly uses TRBD1 or TRBD2 (5 bases each). Germline CDR1 is LNHNV and CDR2 is YYDKDF (reference sequence). This CDR3 has 16 residues. With 5 bases removed from V and 3 bases from J, the gap between germline ends came to 17 bases. CDR3 in amino acids: CATSALTGTHYNEQFF. CDR3 bases: TGTGCCACCAGCGCACTAACCGGGACCCACTACAATGAGCAGTTCTTC. The variable domain in full, with the rest retrieved from reference TRBV15 and TRBJ2-1, is DAMVIQNPRYQVTQFGKPVTLSCSQTLNHNVMYWYQQKSSQAPKLLFHYYDKDFNNEADTPDNFQSRRPNTSFCFLDIRSPGLGDTAMYLCATSALTGTHYNEQFFGPGTRLTVL.

The chain recombines TRBV6-5 with TRBJ1-2; the D is unclear. Trimming pared 0 bases from V and 2 bases from J, leaving 13 bases between. The germline V gene has CDR1 MNHEY and CDR2 SVGAGI. This CDR3 spans 16 amino acids. CDR3 amino acids: CASSYSTEPLNYGYTF. CDR3 DNA: TGTGCCAGCAGTTACTCCACCGAGCCGCTGAACTATGGCTACACCTTC.

The V call is TRBV4-1, the J call TRBJ2-2; D unclear. Trimming took 4 bases from V and 4 from J, leaving 13 bases between them. This CDR3 region has 15 residues. Germline CDR1 and CDR2: MGHRA and YSYEKL. The CDR3 coding sequence is TGCGCCAGCAGCCTTAAAACGGGTTTCACCGGGGAGCTGTTTTTT. Translated, it gives CASSLKTGFTGELFF.

In regard to this clone: The same CDR3 can be traced to other DNA sequences in this sample. The chain carries TRBV7-9 and TRBJ2-1; D is undetermined. With 3 bases removed from V and 6 bases from J, the gap between germline ends came to 6 bases. Germline values: CDR1 SEHNR, CDR2 FQNEAQ (reference sequence). This CDR3 is built from 12 residues. The chain's CDR3 is CASSLGLNEQFF. CDR3 coding DNA: TGTGCCAGCAGCTTGGGCCTCAATGAGCAGTTCTTC.

This sequence joins TRBV9 and TRBJ1-3; D gene uncertain. The germline gives CDR1 SGDLS, CDR2 YYNGEE. The CDR3 loop spans 18 amino acids. V was clipped by 4 bases and J by 4 bases, with 24 bases between them. The CDR3 nucleotides read TGTGCCAGCAGCTATAACCGACTGGACGGTGACGGAGGAAACACCATATATTTT. This translates into CASSYNRLDGDGGNTIYF.

J is TRBJ1-4 and V is TRBV7-8; TRBD1 agrees at 9 bases. CDR1 and CDR2 from the germline V gene are SGHVS and FQNEAQ. The CDR3 length is 15 residues. After removal of 5 bases from V and 8 bases from J, the junction contained 9 bases not matched to a gene. CDR3 region: CASSTTGGPEEKLFF. For the CDR3, the DNA is TGTGCCAGCAGCACCACAGGGGGCCCGGAAGAAAAACTGTTTTTT.

The rearrangement joins TRBV4-1 to TRBJ2-7; D gene uncertain. Germline assignment: CDR1 MGHRA and CDR2 YSYEKL. CDR3 length equals 15 residues. V was shortened by 1 base and J by 3 bases, with 13 bases between the two germline ends. The CDR3 region has the DNA TGCGCCAGCAGCCAAGGTAAGGGCAGCTTCTACGAGCAGTACTTC. Amino acids: CASSQGKGSFYEQYF.

The gene calls are TRBV19 and TRBJ1-1; D is unclear. The germline gives CDR1 LNHDA, CDR2 SQIVND (reference sequence). Trimming removed 1 base from V and 5 bases from J, with 14 bases in between. The CDR3 loop spans 15 amino acids. CDR3 bases: TGTGCCAGTAGTATAGTAGGCGAGGGCGGGACTGAAGCTTTCTTT. Amino acids: CASSIVGEGGTEAFF.

This rearrangement joins TRBV23-1 to TRBJ1-5; no clear D gene. TRBV23-1 counts as an open reading frame of uncertain function. The V gene lost 11 bases and the J gene lost 0 bases, with 20 bases spanning the gap. The CDR3 covers 16 residues. The CDR3 DNA reads as TGCGCCGGACCCGGACGGAAACGATCTAGCAATCAGCCCCAGCATTTT. This encodes CAGPGRKRSSNQPQHF.

This clone is judged medium-sized. The genes are TRBV13 and TRBJ1-3; D is ambiguous. Germline values: CDR1 PRHDT, CDR2 FYEKMQ (reference sequence). V lost 5 bases to trimming and J lost 4 bases, with 12 bases between them. CDR3 length: 14 amino acids. The CDR3 spells CASSPPQTGNTIYF. The CDR3 coding sequence is TGTGCCAGCAGCCCCCCCCAAACCGGAAACACCATATATTTT.